The 29 T cell receptor beta chains below come from one sample, sequenced in a study of blood T cell repertoires in COVID-19. The data were produced by immunoSEQ multiplex PCR, yet TCRdb's version contains in-frame clones alone and is incomplete. The sample holds about 280,000 clones, around 85% seen once. The sample consisted of PBMCs or T cells enriched from blood (not recorded which). Receptor source: a woman in her thirties or forties who had recovered from COVID-19.

The chain uses TRBV18 and TRBJ2-1, with a possible D match to TRBD2 (6 bases). Germline V gives CDR1 KGHSH, CDR2 LQKENI. CDR3 length: 17 residues. The V and J ends lost 1 base and 8 bases respectively, with 21 bases between them. CDR3 region: CASSPLPLLASTHEQFF. In nucleotides, the CDR3 is TGTGCCAGCTCACCACTCCCACTCCTAGCGTCTACACATGAGCAGTTCTTC.

V usage is TRBV27 and J usage is TRBJ2-1; D possibly corresponds to TRBD2 (5 bases). V was cut by 5 bases and J by 10 bases, with 9 bases left in between. CDR1 and CDR2 (germline): MNHEY, SMNVEV (reference sequence). CDR3 length: 11 amino acids. CDR3 nucleotides: TGTGCCAGCAGTCTACGGGGAGAGCAGTTCTTC. This translates into CASSLRGEQFF.

This sequence joins TRBV7-9 and TRBJ2-1, with TRBD2 matching 9 bases. Germline-derived CDR1 and CDR2 are SEHNR and FQNEAQ (reference sequence). The CDR3 loop spans 15 amino acids. Trimming at V came to 4 bases and at J to 9 bases, leaving 10 bases not matched to a gene. CDR3: CASSYSAGGSGEQFF. The CDR3 bases are TGTGCCAGCAGCTATTCAGCGGGAGGATCGGGTGAGCAGTTCTTC. Complete variable domain (other parts from reference TRBV7-9 and TRBJ2-1): DTGVSQNPRHKITKRGQNVTFRCDPISEHNRLYWYRQTLGQGPEFLTYFQNEAQLEKSRLLSDRFSAERPKGSFSTLEIQRTEQGDSAMYLCASSYSAGGSGEQFFGPGTRLTVL.

V is TRBV18 and J is TRBJ1-5; a weak D match, TRBD1 (5 bases). Germline values: CDR1 KGHSH, CDR2 LQKENI. V was pared by 3 bases and J by 6 bases, with 12 bases between. This CDR3 has 14 amino acids. CDR3 region: CASSPQGSPQPQHF. CDR3 coding DNA: TGTGCCAGCTCACCGCAGGGTAGTCCTCAGCCCCAGCATTTT.

A single count supports this clone. The chain combines TRBV6-5 with TRBJ1-5; TRBD1 might be the D (6 bases). This CDR3 has 15 amino acids. With 0 bases removed from V and 7 bases from J, the gap between germline ends came to 13 bases. Looked up from germline, CDR1 is MNHEY and CDR2 is SVGAGI. CDR3 DNA: TGTGCCAGCAGTTACTCGACAGGCCCAGGACAGCCCCAGCATTTT. Protein: CASSYSTGPGQPQHF.

A single count supports this clone. The chain employs TRBV15 and TRBJ1-4, with D uncertain. Germline CDR1 is LNHNV and CDR2 is YYDKDF (reference sequence). Trimming cost V 3 bases and J 8 bases, with 16 bases left between them. The CDR3 is 15 residues long. CDR3: CATSSPISAEEKLFF. CDR3 DNA sequence: TGTGCCACCAGCAGTCCCATTAGCGCAGAGGAAAAACTGTTTTTT.

J is TRBJ1-4 and V is TRBV10-3; tentatively, D is TRBD1 (6 bases). The germline V gene encodes CDR1 ENHRY and CDR2 SYGVKD. V lost 6 bases, J lost 4 bases, and 12 bases lay in between. This CDR3 is 14 amino acids long. In DNA, the CDR3 is TGTGCCATCAGGGACAGCGGGGTTAATGAAAAACTGTTTTTT. It translates to CAIRDSGVNEKLFF.

This CDR3 is CASSQAGGLNTEAFF. CDR3 nucleotide sequence: TGCGCCAGCAGCCAAGCTGGGGGCTTGAACACTGAAGCTTTCTTT. The chain joins TRBV4-1 to TRBJ1-1; tentatively, D is TRBD1 (6 bases). The V gene lost 1 base and the J gene lost 0 bases, with 9 bases spanning the gap. The germline V gene encodes CDR1 MGHRA and CDR2 YSYEKL. The CDR3 sequence is 15 residues long.

The rearrangement uses TRBV5-1 and TRBJ2-5; 11 bases are a match to TRBD2. The length of the CDR3 is 17 residues. J gave up 2 bases and V 3 bases, and 9 bases lay outside the gene matches. Germline lookup yields CDR1 SGHRS and CDR2 YFSETQ. In DNA, the CDR3 is TGCGCCAGCAGCTGGGGGACTAGCGGAGGAATTCAAGAGACCCAGTACTTC. Protein product: CASSWGTSGGIQETQYF.

This chain joins TRBV2 and TRBJ1-3; 9 bases are shared with TRBD1. The CDR3 has 19 amino acids. CDR1 is SNHLY, CDR2 FYNNEI, per germline. J lost 0 bases, V lost 5 bases, and 14 bases had no gene match. The CDR3, as DNA: TGTGCCAGCAGTTACCGGGACAGGGCTCTCATCCTCTCTGGAAACACCATATATTTT. Amino acids: CASSYRDRALILSGNTIYF.

J is TRBJ2-2 and V is TRBV7-2; D unresolved. Germline V gene sequence: CDR1 SGHTA, CDR2 FQGNSA. Trimming shortened V by 0 bases and J by 5 bases, and 13 bases separated the two germline ends. The length of the CDR3 is 16 residues. DNA for the CDR3: TGTGCCAGCAGCTTAGCGAAAATAGTTATTACCGGGGAGCTGTTTTTT. Protein product: CASSLAKIVITGELFF.

The genes are TRBV11-2 and TRBJ1-1; D not resolved. CDR1 is SGHAT and CDR2 is FQNNGV in the germline V gene. V lost 4 bases, J lost 4 bases, and 13 bases lay in between. The CDR3 sequence is 14 residues long. In DNA, the CDR3 is TGTGCCAGCAGCTATATGGGCGGGTCCACTGAAGCTTTCTTT. Translating it yields CASSYMGGSTEAFF.

In its sample, this clone was seen once. The chain employs TRBV7-9 and TRBJ1-3, with D possibly being TRBD1 (5 bases). The CDR3 totals 14 residues. Trimming removed 5 bases from V and 3 bases from J, with 11 bases in between. Per germline, CDR1 SEHNR and CDR2 FQNEAQ (reference sequence). Here the CDR3 DNA reads TGTGCCAGCAGCAAAGACAGTATTGGAAACACCATATATTTT. Its protein product is CASSKDSIGNTIYF.

CDR3 nucleotides: TGTGCCAGCAGCCAAGATTGGGGATCGAGGGATGAGCAGTTCTTC. It codes for CASSQDWGSRDEQFF. The gene calls are TRBV14 and TRBJ2-1; D is perhaps TRBD2 (5 bases). CDR3 size: 15 residues. CDR1 SGHDN and CDR2 FVKESK come from the germline V gene. Trimming removed 0 bases at V and 8 bases at J, with 14 bases between.

The V and J genes are TRBV3-1 (or the pseudogene TRBV3-2) and TRBJ1-1; 10 bases are shared with TRBD1. The CDR3 runs 17 residues. Germline V lookup: CDR1 LGHDT, CDR2 YNNKEL (reference sequence). J lost 4 bases, V lost 4 bases, and 12 bases had no gene match. This CDR3 reads CASSPDRDRGEGTEAFF. The CDR3 DNA reads TGTGCCAGCAGCCCTGACCGGGACAGGGGAGAGGGCACTGAAGCTTTCTTT.

The chain couples TRBV11-2 to TRBJ2-7, with 9 bases matching TRBD2. With 3 bases clipped from V and 3 bases from J, the junction kept 6 bases outside the gene matches. Per germline, CDR1 SGHAT and CDR2 FQNNGV. CDR3 size: 15 residues. The CDR3 nucleotides are TGTGCCAGCAGCTTGACTAGCGGCCAACGCTACGAGCAGTACTTC. Protein sequence: CASSLTSGQRYEQYF.

DNA for the CDR3: TGTGCCAGCAGCCCCGCCCCAGGGAACACTGAAGCTTTCTTT. Translation: CASSPAPGNTEAFF. V is TRBV7-2 and J is TRBJ1-1; no definite D call. The CDR3 is 14 amino acids. Deletions cut 5 bases from V and 1 base from J, with 11 bases between. The germline CDR1 and CDR2 sequences are SGHTA and FQGNSA. Using reference TRBV7-2 and TRBJ1-1 for the parts outside the CDR3, the full variable domain is GAGVSQSPSNKVTEKGKDVELRCDPISGHTALYWYRQSLGQGLEFLIYFQGNSAPDKSGLPSDRFSAERTGGSVSTLTIQRTQQEDSAVYLCASSPAPGNTEAFFGQGTRLTVV.

This rearrangement joins TRBV6-2 or TRBV6-3 to TRBJ2-7, with D uncertain. Germline values: CDR1 MNHEY, CDR2 SVGEGT. V lost 0 bases and J 8 bases, leaving 14 bases between the germline ends. This CDR3 is 14 amino acids long. DNA for the CDR3: TGTGCCAGCAGTTACTCAACCCCCGCGTCCAAGCAGTACTTC. Residues: CASSYSTPASKQYF.

The genes are TRBV5-4 and TRBJ2-2, with 8 bases matching TRBD2. The CDR3 covers 14 residues. CDR1 is SGHNT, CDR2 YYREEE, per germline (reference sequence). V lost 4 bases and J lost 8; bases outside the gene matches: 7. CDR3 residues: CASSTGTRAGELFF. CDR3 sequence (DNA): TGTGCCAGCAGCACCGGGACTAGGGCTGGGGAGCTGTTTTTT.

The V and J genes are TRBV28 and TRBJ2-3; 7 bases are a match to TRBD2. Germline V gives CDR1 MDHEN, CDR2 SYDVKM. The CDR3 is 15 amino acids. V shed 5 bases and J 3 bases; nucleotides not matched to a gene: 8. This chain's CDR3 is CASSPPRGITDTQYF. In nucleotides, the CDR3 is TGTGCCAGCAGTCCCCCGCGGGGGATTACAGATACGCAGTATTTT.

This clone was recorded a few times. The chain is built from TRBV18 and TRBJ2-7, with 11 bases aligning to TRBD2. The germline gives CDR1 KGHSH, CDR2 LQKENI. V was clipped by 1 base and J by 6 bases; unmatched bases: 11. This CDR3 comprises 17 residues. The CDR3 DNA is TGTGCCAGCTCACCACGAACTAGCGGGAGCATAAGTCGCGAGCAGTACTTC. This translates into CASSPRTSGSISREQYF. The full variable domain, its missing parts supplied by reference TRBV18 and TRBJ2-7, is NAGVMQNPRHLVRRRGQEARLRCSPMKGHSHVYWYRQLPEEGLKFMVYLQKENIIDESGMPKERFSAEFPKEGPSILRIQQVVRGDSAAYFCASSPRTSGSISREQYFGPGTRLTVT.

This chain links TRBV7-2 with TRBJ1-2; D call uncertain. From germline, CDR1 is SGHTA and CDR2 FQGNSA. This CDR3 comprises 15 residues. Trimming removed 8 bases at V and 0 bases at J, with 16 bases between. The CDR3 DNA reads TGTGCCAGCGCCAAAGACACCCTTGCTAACTATGGCTACACCTTC. As protein: CASAKDTLANYGYTF.

This clone occurred once. The chain employs TRBV23-1 and TRBJ1-5, with TRBD1 matching over 9 bases. TRBV23-1 is annotated as an ORF whose role is uncertain. The CDR3 covers 15 residues. V shed 0 bases and J 5 bases; nucleotides not matched to a gene: 2. CDR3 loop: CASSQSGQGHQPQHF. Written as DNA, the CDR3 is TGCGCCAGCAGTCAATCGGGACAGGGCCATCAGCCCCAGCATTTT.

This chain links TRBV3-1 (or the pseudogene TRBV3-2) with TRBJ2-2; tentative D call: TRBD1 (5 bases). This CDR3 has 16 amino acids. Trimming left V 2 bases short and J 7 bases short, with 17 bases between. Germline V gene sequence: CDR1 LGHDT, CDR2 YNNKEL (reference sequence). CDR3 in amino acids: CASSQPSQGKGGELFF. The CDR3 bases are TGTGCCAGCAGCCAACCCTCCCAGGGCAAAGGCGGGGAGCTGTTTTTT.

V gene TRBV19 combines with J gene TRBJ2-3; D gene unclear. Germline lookup yields CDR1 LNHDA and CDR2 SQIVND (reference sequence). There are 14 residues in the CDR3. V was trimmed by 5 bases and J by 2 bases, leaving 11 bases between them. As DNA, the CDR3 is TGTGCCAGTAGTTCCCGGTATTTCACAGATACGCAGTATTTT. It is translated as CASSSRYFTDTQYF.

The V and J genes are TRBV2 and TRBJ2-1; TRBD2 matches 7 bases. Germline CDR1 SNHLY, CDR2 FYNNEI. This CDR3 is 15 amino acids long. J was trimmed by 2 bases and V by 1 base; bases with no gene match: 2. The CDR3 DNA reads TGTGCCAGCAGTGAAGAGGGAGGGACCTACAATGAGCAGTTCTTC. Residues: CASSEEGGTYNEQFF.

The chain employs TRBV7-2 and TRBJ1-3; maybe TRBD1 (5 bases). Trimming pared 4 bases from V and 3 bases from J, leaving 7 bases between. This CDR3 spans 13 amino acids. Germline CDR1 is SGHTA and CDR2 is FQGNSA. The CDR3 reads CASSSDIGNTIYF. The CDR3 coding sequence is TGTGCCAGCAGCTCGGACATTGGAAACACCATATATTTT.

In regard to this clone: One junction end does not reproduce the germline sequence, and a read error may be involved. This rearrangement joins TRBV5-6 to TRBJ1-5; TRBD1 aligns across 7 bases. Per germline, CDR1 SGHDT and CDR2 YYEEEE. The CDR3 length is 15 residues. CDR3 residues: CASSLGTGGNQPQHF. The DNA for the CDR3 is TGTGCTAGCAGCTTGGGTACAGGGGGCAATCAGCCCCAGCATTTT.

The V call is TRBV28, the J call TRBJ1-5, with a tentative D call TRBD1 (5 bases). CDR1 is MDHEN and CDR2 is SYDVKM in the germline V gene. The CDR3 covers 16 residues. Trimming took off 1 base at V and 4 bases at J, with 14 bases between the two ends. This CDR3 reads CASSLFPTGTNQPQHF. CDR3 nucleotides: TGTGCCAGCAGTTTATTCCCGACGGGGACTAATCAGCCCCAGCATTTT.